The 8 T cell receptor beta chains listed next were all sequenced from one sample in a study of T cell clonotyping in hematopoietic cell transplantation. Libraries were prepared by immunoSEQ multiplex PCR; TCRdb keeps only in-frame clonotypes and omits some of them. The sample gives approximately 20,000 clones, about 82% of which show up once; around 7.7% is in the top ten. Time point specified: recipient sample about 28 days before transplant, after cytoreduction. Sequenced material: peripheral blood mononuclear cells, taken before stem cell transplant. Source of these receptors: a man between 50 and 59 years old with acute myeloid leukemia. Some clones in this sample may be carry-over from other donors' samples.

The chain uses TRBV19 and TRBJ1-1; 8 nucleotides agree with TRBD1. The V gene end was trimmed by 2 bases and the J gene end by 4 bases; junction bases not matched to a gene: 6. CDR3 length: 15 amino acids. The germline gives CDR1 LNHDA, CDR2 SQIVND (reference sequence). CDR3 residues: CASSIQGALSTEAFF. The CDR3 DNA follows: TGTGCCAGTAGTATACAGGGGGCCTTGAGCACTGAAGCTTTCTTT.

The chain recombines TRBV7-8 with TRBJ1-2, with D maybe TRBD1 (5 bases). This CDR3 comprises 14 residues. Trimming left V 1 base short and J 2 bases short, with 8 bases between. Germline assignment: CDR1 SGHVS and CDR2 FQNEAQ. DNA of the CDR3: TGTGCCAGCAGCTTAGGGGGGGGGAACTATGGCTACACCTTC. It codes for CASSLGGGNYGYTF.

The chain recombines TRBV9 with TRBJ1-4; weak D call: TRBD1 (5 bases). Germline CDR1 and CDR2: SGDLS and YYNGEE. This CDR3 comprises 13 residues. The germline V and J ends were trimmed by 4 bases and 7 bases, with 11 bases remaining between them. CDR3 sequence (DNA): TGTGCCAGCAGCCCCTCGGGGGGTGAAAAACTGTTTTTT. Translation: CASSPSGGEKLFF.

The chain recombines TRBV5-5 with TRBJ1-1; TRBD1 matches at 8 bases. CDR3 length equals 16 residues. The germline V gene has CDR1 SGHKS and CDR2 YYEKEE (reference sequence). J gave up 0 bases and V 4 bases, and 8 bases lay outside the gene matches. CDR3 bases: TGTGCCAGCAGCCCACGACAGGGGACCATGAACACTGAAGCTTTCTTT. It translates to CASSPRQGTMNTEAFF.

The chain links TRBV4-3 to TRBJ1-1; D unresolved. This CDR3 has 16 residues. V lost 0 bases and J lost 4, with 15 bases in between. CDR1 is LGHNA, CDR2 YSLEER, per germline. The CDR3 sequence: CASSQDVIPGSTEAFF. In nucleotides, the CDR3 is TGCGCCAGCAGCCAAGATGTTATACCGGGGAGCACTGAAGCTTTCTTT.

The chain couples TRBV11-2 to TRBJ2-7; tentatively, D is TRBD1 or TRBD2 (5 bases each). Germline values: CDR1 SGHAT, CDR2 FQNNGV. CDR3 length: 19 amino acids. V lost 2 bases and J lost 0, with 23 bases in between. As DNA, the CDR3 is TGTGCCAGCAGCTTACCTTATATCCGGGGCGAGGAGAACTCCTACGAGCAGTACTTC. Translation gives CASSLPYIRGEENSYEQYF. The full variable domain, completed using reference TRBV11-2 and TRBJ2-7, is EAGVAQSPRYKIIEKRQSVAFWCNPISGHATLYWYQQILGQGPKLLIQFQNNGVVDDSQLPKDRFSAERLKGVDSTLKIQPAKLEDSAVYLCASSLPYIRGEENSYEQYFGPGTRLTVT.

A single count supports this clone. V and J are TRBV5-1 and TRBJ1-1; 12 nucleotides agree with TRBD1. Trimming took 0 bases from V and 5 from J; bases not matched to a gene: 14. The germline CDR1 and CDR2 sequences are SGHRS and YFSETQ. The CDR3 has 19 amino acids. CDR3 residues: CASSLGHEGDRGRGTEAFF. In nucleotides, the CDR3 is TGCGCCAGCAGCTTGGGACACGAGGGGGACAGGGGGCGCGGGACTGAAGCTTTCTTT.

The chain links TRBV5-6 to TRBJ2-1, with TRBD1 as a possible D gene (6 bases). Deletions cut 7 bases from V and 0 bases from J, with 17 bases between. This CDR3 has 16 residues. The germline gives CDR1 SGHDT, CDR2 YYEEEE. CDR3 nucleotide sequence: TGTGCCAGCTCAGAGTGGGGGCTCGGCTCCTACAATGAGCAGTTCTTC. Translated: CASSEWGLGSYNEQFF.